The 10 T cell receptor beta chains in this list originate from one sample, sequenced in a study of T cells in Graves' hyperthyroidism and ophthalmopathy. Amplified TCR beta CDR3 regions came from RNA transcripts. HTBI primers were used for first-round RT-PCR of the TCR CDR3. MiXCR was run by TCRdb on the multiplex PCR reads, yielding one entry per CDR3 protein. This sample has around 300,000 distinct CDR3 sequences, with around 15% found just once. The sequencing sample was made of blood. These receptors all stem from a woman in her thirties or forties with Graves' ophthalmopathy.

The J gene is TRBJ2-2, the V gene TRBV24-1, with TRBD1 identical over 7 bases. The length of the CDR3 is 15 residues. With V trimmed by 3 bases and J by 3 bases, 3 bases remained unmatched. Germline V lookup: CDR1 KGHDR, CDR2 SFDVKD. The chain's CDR3 is CATSDPDRDTGELFF. The CDR3 DNA follows: TGTGCCACCAGTGATCCTGACAGGGACACCGGGGAGCTGTTTTTT.

This clonotype was seen many times. The genes are TRBV2 and TRBJ2-1; 11 nucleotides line up with TRBD2. The CDR3 contains 15 residues. V was pared by 6 bases and J by 1 base, with 2 bases of the junction left unmatched. The V gene's germline CDR1 is SNHLY and CDR2 FYNNEI. The CDR3 DNA reads as TGTGCCAGCAGAAGACTAGCGGGATCCTACAATGAGCAGTTCTTC. This sequence encodes CASRRLAGSYNEQFF.

This clonotype was found a few times. The chain has TRBV5-4 and TRBJ2-1, with a possible D match to TRBD2 (6 bases). The germline V gene encodes CDR1 SGHNT and CDR2 YYREEE (reference sequence). The V end was cut by 2 bases, the J end by 5 bases, with 14 bases between. This CDR3 has 15 residues. CDR3 residues: CASSLTGRGDNEQFF. CDR3 DNA sequence: TGTGCCAGCAGCTTAACCGGGAGAGGGGACAATGAGCAGTTCTTC.

This chain connects TRBV5-1 to TRBJ1-1; 7 bases line up with TRBD1. In germline, CDR1 is SGHRS, CDR2 YFSETQ. V shed 10 bases, J shed 3 bases, and the junction held 15 bases outside the gene matches. This CDR3 has 15 residues. The CDR3 DNA sequence: TGCGCCGTCTCAGAGCGGGACAGTGGAGACACTGAAGCTTTCTTT. It is translated as CAVSERDSGDTEAFF.

This clonotype was counted at least ten times. This chain joins TRBV2 and TRBJ2-1; TRBD2 agrees at 11 bases. The CDR3 sequence is 17 residues long. J lost 6 bases, V lost 1 base, and 8 bases had no gene match. The V gene's germline CDR1 is SNHLY and CDR2 FYNNEI. The CDR3 loop is CASSEGNLAGGVNEQFF. The CDR3 DNA is TGTGCCAGCAGTGAAGGGAATCTAGCGGGAGGTGTCAATGAGCAGTTCTTC.

The CDR3 DNA reads TGTGCCAGCAGCCAGCTTAGCGGGAGGGCCAGAAAGACCCAGTACTTC. It specifies CASSQLSGRARKTQYF. The chain recombines TRBV14 with TRBJ2-5; TRBD2 aligns across 11 bases. Unmatched junction bases numbered 9, after V lost 3 bases and J lost 6 bases. CDR3 length: 16 residues. Germline V gene data show CDR1 as SGHDN and CDR2 as FVKESK. The full variable domain, in which reference TRBV14 and TRBJ2-5 provide the parts outside the CDR3, is EAGVTQFPSHSVIEKGQTVTLRCDPISGHDNLYWYRRVMGKEIKFLLHFVKESKQDESGMPNNRFLAERTGGTYSTLKVQPAELEDSGVYFCASSQLSGRARKTQYFGPGTRLLVL.

This clonotype was recorded at least ten times. The V and J genes are TRBV24-1 and TRBJ2-3, with D tentatively TRBD1 (5 bases). The V end was cut by 10 bases, the J end by 4 bases, with 14 bases between. The CDR3 loop spans 13 amino acids. Per the germline V gene, CDR1 is KGHDR and CDR2 is SFDVKD. The CDR3 is CATGQGKADTQYF. Here the CDR3 DNA reads TGTGCCACAGGGCAGGGTAAAGCAGATACGCAGTATTTT.

In its sample, this clonotype was seen a few times. The CDR3 bases are TGTGCCAGTAGTAGGGGCCCCCAACCTAATGAAAAACTGTTTTTT. Encoded protein: CASSRGPQPNEKLFF. The chain carries TRBV19 and TRBJ1-4; D may be TRBD1 (5 bases). V was shortened by 4 bases and J by 3 bases, with 12 bases between the two germline ends. Germline values: CDR1 LNHDA, CDR2 SQIVND (reference sequence). The CDR3 runs to 15 residues.

This clonotype was recorded a few times. Being one base from a much bigger clone, this may be a read error. The J gene is TRBJ2-1, the V gene TRBV6-1, with 14 positions matching TRBD2. CDR1 and CDR2 from the germline V gene are MNHNS and SASEGT. The length of the CDR3 is 17 residues. CDR3 amino acids: CASSALTSGGALDEQSF. The CDR3 nucleotides read TGTGCCAGCAGTGCCCTGACTAGCGGGGGGGCCTTGGATGAGCAGTCCTTC.

The sample holds many counts of this clonotype. CDR3 loop: CASSEALLAGGLREQFF. In nucleotides, the CDR3 is TGTGCCAGCAGTGAAGCGCTTCTAGCGGGAGGCCTCAGGGAGCAGTTCTTC. The chain recombines TRBV2 with TRBJ2-1; 11 bases are shared with TRBD2. Germline V gives CDR1 SNHLY, CDR2 FYNNEI. The V gene end was trimmed by 0 bases and the J gene end by 10 bases; junction bases not matched to a gene: 11. This CDR3 spans 17 amino acids.